This T cell receptor (beta chain) was captured by sequencing in a study of a mutant IDH1 vaccine in newly diagnosed glioma. Study-wide background: Vaccine dosing followed radiotherapy by 4-6 weeks, or accompanied temozolomide cycles.

Time point defined: week 35, safety follow-up. Vaccination comprised doses that each held 300 ug of mutant IDH1 20-mer peptide, plus topical imiquimod. There are 12 residues in the CDR3. Trimming shortened V by 0 bases and J by 9 bases, and 8 bases separated the two germline ends. Germline V CDR1 and CDR2: PRHDT, FYEKMQ (reference sequence). Sequencing used immunoSEQ multiplex PCR; TCRdb keeps in-frame clones, though not all of them. Of 40,000 to 55,000 clones listed, around 85% are singletons. In this sample, this clone turned up once. Its cognate antigen is unknown. The chain carries TRBV13 and TRBJ2-5, with D perhaps TRBD2 (6 bases). The receptor's source is a middle-aged man with glioma. This specimen was PBMCs, taken from a glioma patient whose treatment included an IDH1 peptide vaccine. The CDR3 protein is CASSLGGGAQYF. The CDR3 DNA reads TGTGCCAGCAGCTTAGGGGGGGGAGCCCAGTACTTC.